Below, 25 T cell receptor beta chains from the same sample are listed, as sequenced in a study of cytomegalovirus exposure and HLA in healthy donors. Only in-frame clones appear in the TCRdb table, and some are missing; sequencing was by immunoSEQ multiplex PCR. Of 68,000 or so clones in the sample, approximately 88% were seen once. Specimen: PBMCs. These receptors came from a woman under 30 in good health and CMV-seronegative.

The chain combines TRBV29-1 with TRBJ1-3; D uncertain. The V end lost 0 bases, the J end lost 5 bases, and 11 bases lay between the germline ends. There are 14 residues in the CDR3. CDR1 and CDR2 (germline): SQVTM, ANQGSEA. This CDR3 reads CSVEDPFSRNTIYF. In nucleotides, the CDR3 is TGCAGCGTTGAAGATCCCTTTTCCCGAAACACCATATATTTT.

The V and J genes are TRBV30 and TRBJ1-5, with unresolved D. V dropped 0 bases and J dropped 9 bases, with 12 bases sitting between them. Per germline, CDR1 GTSNPN and CDR2 SVGIG (reference sequence). This CDR3 comprises 13 residues. The CDR3: CAWSVGSVGPQHF. The CDR3 DNA is TGTGCCTGGAGTGTGGGGAGCGTAGGGCCCCAGCATTTT.

J is TRBJ2-1 and V is TRBV7-8, with D possibly TRBD2 on 6 matching bases. V lost 6 bases to trimming and J lost 6 bases, with 18 bases between them. The CDR3 sequence is 15 residues long. Germline loops: CDR1 SGHVS, CDR2 FQNEAQ. The CDR3 protein is CASSSLGLPANEQFF. DNA of the CDR3: TGTGCCAGCAGTTCCCTGGGACTCCCTGCCAATGAGCAGTTCTTC.

For the CDR3, the DNA is TGTGCCAGCAGCTTAGCGATCCCCATACAGAACACTGAAGCTTTCTTT. Translated: CASSLAIPIQNTEAFF. This chain uses TRBV7-9 with TRBJ1-1; D unresolved. Deletions cut 0 bases from V and 1 base from J, with 12 bases between. The germline V gene encodes CDR1 SEHNR and CDR2 FQNEAQ (reference sequence). The CDR3 has 16 amino acids.

V is TRBV11-1 and J is TRBJ2-3, with 7 bases fitting TRBD1. Trimming cost V 3 bases and J 0 bases; bases outside gene matches: 0. CDR3 length: 14 residues. Germline CDR1 and CDR2: SGHAT and FQDESV (reference sequence). CDR3 protein: CASSLGQSTDTQYF. The CDR3, as DNA: TGTGCCAGCAGCTTGGGACAGAGCACAGATACGCAGTATTTT.

The chain uses TRBV30 and TRBJ2-1, with TRBD2 matching over 7 bases. Germline values: CDR1 GTSNPN, CDR2 SVGIG (reference sequence). With 7 bases clipped from V and 6 bases from J, the junction kept 12 bases outside the gene matches. There are 14 residues in the CDR3. The CDR3 loop is CAYDRAGLRNEQFF. CDR3 nucleotides: TGTGCCTACGACCGGGCGGGACTACGCAATGAGCAGTTCTTC.

This clone appeared once. This chain's CDR3 is CASSFGQGGSDTQYF. DNA of the CDR3: TGTGCCAGCAGCTTCGGACAGGGTGGTAGTGATACGCAGTATTTT. The chain carries TRBV5-5 and TRBJ2-3; 8 bases line up with TRBD1. This CDR3 has 15 residues. The ends lost 2 bases at V and 6 bases at J; junction bases unmatched: 8. Germline V gene sequence: CDR1 SGHKS, CDR2 YYEKEE (reference sequence).

This clone was observed a few times. J is TRBJ1-5 and V is TRBV19; no firm D call. Trimming removed 1 base at V and 11 bases at J, with 15 bases between. This CDR3 has 14 amino acids. CDR1 is LNHDA, CDR2 SQIVND, per germline (reference sequence). The CDR3 DNA reads as TGTGCCAGTAGTATAGGTAAGGGAGCCGGAGCCCAGCATTTT. It yields the protein CASSIGKGAGAQHF.

V is TRBV9 and J is TRBJ1-1, with 8 bases that match TRBD1. The CDR3 is made up of 13 amino acids. The trim removed 3 bases at V and 4 bases at J, leaving 2 bases unmatched. Germline-derived CDR1 and CDR2 are SGDLS and YYNGEE. DNA of the CDR3: TGTGCCAGCAGCGGGACAGGGTTCACTGAAGCTTTCTTT. Protein sequence: CASSGTGFTEAFF.

The rearrangement joins TRBV6-5 to TRBJ2-3; 8 bases agree with TRBD1. The germline V gene encodes CDR1 MNHEY and CDR2 SVGAGI. J lost 1 base, V lost 0 bases, and 3 bases had no gene match. The CDR3 spans 16 residues. CDR3 coding DNA: TGTGCCAGCAGTTACTCGCCGGGACAGGGCACAGATACGCAGTATTTT. Translated, it gives CASSYSPGQGTDTQYF.

The V gene is TRBV19, the J gene TRBJ2-6, with a tentative D call TRBD2 (6 bases). V was clipped by 3 bases and J by 0 bases, with 9 bases between them. In germline, CDR1 is LNHDA, CDR2 SQIVND (reference sequence). The CDR3 totals 16 residues. Here the CDR3 reads CASSILEGSGANVLTF. CDR3 in DNA: TGTGCCAGTAGTATTCTGGAGGGCTCTGGGGCCAACGTCCTGACTTTC.

The J gene is TRBJ2-5, the V gene TRBV19, with D hard to call. The CDR3 contains 14 residues. Germline-derived CDR1 and CDR2 are LNHDA and SQIVND (reference sequence). The V end was cut by 4 bases, the J end by 5 bases, with 14 bases between. The CDR3 DNA sequence: TGTGCCAGTAGTACCCCCCGGCAGCGTGAGACCCAGTACTTC. It translates to CASSTPRQRETQYF. Full variable domain (rest looked up from reference TRBV19 and TRBJ2-5): DGGITQSPKYLFRKEGQNVTLSCEQNLNHDAMYWYRQDPGQGLRLIYYSQIVNDFQKGDIAEGYSVSREKKESFPLTVTSAQKNPTAFYLCASSTPRQRETQYFGPGTRLLVL.

J is TRBJ1-1 and V is TRBV5-1; 8 bases are a match to TRBD1. This CDR3 contains 15 residues. Germline V lookup: CDR1 SGHRS, CDR2 YFSETQ. V shed 0 bases, J shed 4 bases, and the junction held 5 bases outside the gene matches. Here the CDR3 DNA reads TGCGCCAGCAGCTTGGGTGGACAGGGATTCACTGAAGCTTTCTTT. It encodes CASSLGGQGFTEAFF.

V gene TRBV29-1 combines with J gene TRBJ1-1, with D unclear. The CDR3 extends over 13 amino acids. V was shortened by 6 bases and J by 4 bases, with 15 bases between the two germline ends. CDR1 SQVTM and CDR2 ANQGSEA come from the germline V gene. The CDR3 loop is CSVQDLAGTEAFF. For the CDR3, the DNA is TGCAGCGTGCAGGACCTGGCGGGCACTGAAGCTTTCTTT.

This clone was counted between two and nine times. The V gene is TRBV4-1, the J gene TRBJ2-7; D is perhaps TRBD2 (6 bases). This CDR3 contains 20 residues. Looked up from germline, CDR1 is MGHRA and CDR2 is YSYEKL. V lost 2 bases, J lost 3 bases, and 29 bases lay in between. CDR3 amino acids: CASSQLPTSREAKFDYEQYF. CDR3 coding DNA: TGCGCCAGCAGCCAATTACCAACGTCCAGGGAGGCCAAGTTTGACTACGAGCAGTACTTC.

This clone was seen just once. The rearrangement joins TRBV29-1 to TRBJ2-3; 9 nucleotides align to TRBD2. This CDR3 is built from 15 residues. Germline CDR1 reads SQVTM; CDR2 reads ANQGSEA. V lost 7 bases to trimming and J lost 2 bases; unmatched junction nucleotides: 10. Here the CDR3 DNA reads TGCAGCGCGGAGACTAGCGGAGGGGCCACAGATACGCAGTATTTT. It yields the protein CSAETSGGATDTQYF.

The chain employs TRBV27 and TRBJ2-7; no clear D gene. CDR3 length: 13 amino acids. V lost 2 bases to trimming and J lost 3 bases, with 8 bases between them. Germline CDR1 MNHEY, CDR2 SMNVEV (reference sequence). The CDR3, as DNA: TGTGCCAGCAGTTTAACAGTCGGCTACGAGCAGTACTTC. Its translation: CASSLTVGYEQYF.

The V gene is TRBV30, the J gene TRBJ2-7; 8 bases map to TRBD2. The germline V gene encodes CDR1 GTSNPN and CDR2 SVGIG (reference sequence). CDR3 length: 13 residues. The junction had 8 bases not matched to a gene; V was cut back by 4 bases and J by 6 bases. CDR3 amino acids: CAWTSGYGGEQYF. As DNA, the CDR3 is TGTGCCTGGACTAGCGGGTATGGTGGCGAGCAGTACTTC.

CDR3 bases: TGTGCCAGCACCGACAGCTACGAGCAGTACTTC. Its protein is CASTDSYEQYF. The chain recombines TRBV6-5 with TRBJ2-7; a weak D match, TRBD1 (5 bases). The V gene's germline CDR1 is MNHEY and CDR2 SVGAGI. V dropped 7 bases and J dropped 3 bases, with 7 bases sitting between them. CDR3 length equals 11 residues.

This clone came up once. CDR3 in DNA: TGTGCCAGCAGCTTGACGGGGGGAGGCTTACGCGAGCAGTACTTC. Its translation: CASSLTGGGLREQYF. V gene TRBV5-6 combines with J gene TRBJ2-7, with TRBD2 matching over 7 bases. Germline CDR1 reads SGHDT; CDR2 reads YYEEEE. This CDR3 comprises 15 residues. V was pared by 1 base and J by 6 bases, with 10 bases of the junction left unmatched.

DNA for the CDR3: TGTGCCAGCAGCCTGACAGGGGATAATTCACCCCTCCACTTT. Translating it yields CASSLTGDNSPLHF. V usage is TRBV7-8 and J usage is TRBJ1-6, with TRBD1 matching over 8 bases. Germline V gene sequence: CDR1 SGHVS, CDR2 FQNEAQ. V shed 5 bases and J 5 bases; nucleotides not matched to a gene: 2. This CDR3 comprises 14 residues.

The chain couples TRBV5-1 to TRBJ2-1; 9 bases line up with TRBD2. CDR3 length: 15 amino acids. Losses at the gene ends were 0 bases for V and 2 bases for J; bases not matched to a gene: 0. CDR1 SGHRS and CDR2 YFSETQ come from the germline V gene. The DNA for the CDR3 is TGCGCCAGCAGCTTGGTAGCGGGAGCCTACAATGAGCAGTTCTTC. This translates into CASSLVAGAYNEQFF. Complete variable domain (other parts from reference TRBV5-1 and TRBJ2-1): KAGVTQTPRYLIKTRGQQVTLSCSPISGHRSVSWYQQTPGQGLQFLFEYFSETQRNKGNFPGRFSGRQFSNSRSEMNVSTLELGDSALYLCASSLVAGAYNEQFFGPGTRLTVL.

J is TRBJ1-1 and V is TRBV5-4, with 8 bases identical to TRBD1. The germline CDR1 and CDR2 sequences are SGHNT and YYREEE (reference sequence). This CDR3 has 14 residues. Germline trimming cut 4 bases from V and 3 bases from J; bases unmatched to any gene: 5. The CDR3 region is CASSQGAGDTEAFF. The CDR3, as DNA: TGTGCCAGCAGCCAGGGGGCTGGGGACACTGAAGCTTTCTTT.

This chain connects TRBV5-4 to TRBJ1-2; D not certain. The germline V gene has CDR1 SGHNT and CDR2 YYREEE (reference sequence). The CDR3 consists of 14 residues. Deletions cut 3 bases from V and 7 bases from J, with 16 bases between. This chain's CDR3 is CASSSIRVSSGYTF. CDR3 DNA: TGTGCCAGCAGCTCAATCCGGGTTAGTTCTGGCTACACCTTC.

The rearrangement joins TRBV30 to TRBJ2-5; 8 positions agree with TRBD1. Germline CDR1 is GTSNPN and CDR2 is SVGIG (reference sequence). V dropped 3 bases and J dropped 4; count of bases not matched to a gene: 10. This CDR3 is built from 15 residues. The CDR3 region is CAWRRFGQGGETQYF. The DNA of the CDR3 is TGTGCCTGGAGGAGATTCGGACAGGGAGGAGAGACCCAGTACTTC.